This T cell receptor (beta chain) was recovered during a study of control samples from healthy donors and cancer patients. Germline CDR1 reads SGHRS; CDR2 reads YFSETQ. Trimming cost V 4 bases and J 7 bases; bases outside gene matches: 13. There are 16 residues in the CDR3. Sequencing used immunoSEQ multiplex PCR; TCRdb keeps in-frame clones, though not all of them. The top ten clones hold roughly 7.8% of a sample with 100,000 to 150,000 clones, approximately 89% of them seen once. J is TRBJ2-2 and V is TRBV5-1; 7 bases are shared with TRBD2. The sequence came from a man between 50 and 59 years old with head and neck cancer. The material sequenced was PBMCs. DNA of the CDR3: TGCGCCAGCAGCGGCGGGGGACGGGGCGTTATCGGGGAGCTGTTTTTT. Translating gives CASSGGGRGVIGELFF.